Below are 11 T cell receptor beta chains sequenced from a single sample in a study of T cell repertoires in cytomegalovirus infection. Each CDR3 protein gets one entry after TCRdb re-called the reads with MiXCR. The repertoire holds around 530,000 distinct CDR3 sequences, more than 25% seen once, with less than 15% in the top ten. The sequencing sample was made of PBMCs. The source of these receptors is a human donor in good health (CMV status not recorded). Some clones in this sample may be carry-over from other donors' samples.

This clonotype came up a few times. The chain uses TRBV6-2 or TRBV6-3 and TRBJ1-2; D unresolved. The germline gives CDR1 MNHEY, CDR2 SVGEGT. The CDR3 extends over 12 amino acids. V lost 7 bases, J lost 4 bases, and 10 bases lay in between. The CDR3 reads CASTSGSYGYTF. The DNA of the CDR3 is TGTGCCAGCACCTCGGGCAGCTATGGCTACACCTTC.

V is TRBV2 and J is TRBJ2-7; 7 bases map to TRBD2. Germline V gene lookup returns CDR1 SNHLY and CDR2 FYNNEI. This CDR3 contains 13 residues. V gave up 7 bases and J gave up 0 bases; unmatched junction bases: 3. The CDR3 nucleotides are TGTGCCAGCATCAGGACTAGCTCCTACGAGCAGTACTTC. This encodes CASIRTSSYEQYF.

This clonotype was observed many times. CDR3 amino acids: CASSRRPVLGEETQYF. CDR3 DNA: TGTGCCAGCAGCCGCCGTCCAGTCCTAGGGGAGGAGACCCAGTACTTC. The J gene is TRBJ2-5, the V gene TRBV7-8; tentatively, D is TRBD1 or TRBD2 (5 bases each). Between the trimmed V and J ends, which lost 5 bases and 5 bases, there was a span of 21 bases. The CDR3 loop spans 16 amino acids. CDR1 is SGHVS and CDR2 is FQNEAQ in the germline V gene.

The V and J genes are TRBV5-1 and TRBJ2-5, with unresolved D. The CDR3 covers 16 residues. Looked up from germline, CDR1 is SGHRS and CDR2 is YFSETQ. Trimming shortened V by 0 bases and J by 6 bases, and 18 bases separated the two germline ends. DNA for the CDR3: TGCGCCAGCAGCTTGGCCGATGGCGGTCCAAGAAAGACCCAGTACTTC. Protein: CASSLADGGPRKTQYF.

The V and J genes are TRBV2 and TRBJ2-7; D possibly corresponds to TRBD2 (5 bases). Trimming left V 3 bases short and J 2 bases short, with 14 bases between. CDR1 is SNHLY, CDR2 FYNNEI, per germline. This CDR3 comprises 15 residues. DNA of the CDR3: TGTGCCAGCAGTGATGGGCGGAGACTAACCTACGAGCAGTACGTC. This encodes CASSDGRRLTYEQYV.

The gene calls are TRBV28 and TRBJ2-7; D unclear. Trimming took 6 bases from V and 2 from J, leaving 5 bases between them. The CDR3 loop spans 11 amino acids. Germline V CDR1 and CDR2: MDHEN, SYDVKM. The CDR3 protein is CASSRTYEQYF. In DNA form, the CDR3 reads TGTGCCAGCAGCCGTACCTACGAGCAGTACTTC.

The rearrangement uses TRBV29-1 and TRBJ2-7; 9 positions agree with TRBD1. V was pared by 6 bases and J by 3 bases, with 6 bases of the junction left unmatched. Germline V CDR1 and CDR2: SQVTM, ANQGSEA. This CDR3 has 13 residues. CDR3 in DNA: TGCAGCGTGATCCGACAGGGGGGCTACGAGCAGTACTTC. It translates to CSVIRQGGYEQYF.

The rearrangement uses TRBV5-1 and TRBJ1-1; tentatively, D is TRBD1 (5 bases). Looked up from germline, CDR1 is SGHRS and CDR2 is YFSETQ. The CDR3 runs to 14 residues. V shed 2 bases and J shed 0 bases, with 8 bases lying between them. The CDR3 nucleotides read TGCGCCAGCAGCTTTGGACATTTGAACACTGAAGCTTTCTTT. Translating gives CASSFGHLNTEAFF.

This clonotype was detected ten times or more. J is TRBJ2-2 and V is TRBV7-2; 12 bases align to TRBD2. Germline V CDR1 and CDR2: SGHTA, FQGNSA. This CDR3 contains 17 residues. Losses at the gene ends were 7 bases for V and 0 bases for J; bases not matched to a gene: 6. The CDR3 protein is CASTMTSGRSNTGELFF. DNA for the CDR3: TGTGCCAGCACCATGACTAGCGGGAGATCGAACACCGGGGAGCTGTTTTTT.

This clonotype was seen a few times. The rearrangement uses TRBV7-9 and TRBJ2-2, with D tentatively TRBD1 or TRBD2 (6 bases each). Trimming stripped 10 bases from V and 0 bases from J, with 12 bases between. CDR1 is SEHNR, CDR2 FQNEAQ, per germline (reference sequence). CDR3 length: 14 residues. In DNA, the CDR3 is TGTGCCACCGGGGGCGCCGCGAACACCGGGGAGCTGTTTTTT. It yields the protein CATGGAANTGELFF.

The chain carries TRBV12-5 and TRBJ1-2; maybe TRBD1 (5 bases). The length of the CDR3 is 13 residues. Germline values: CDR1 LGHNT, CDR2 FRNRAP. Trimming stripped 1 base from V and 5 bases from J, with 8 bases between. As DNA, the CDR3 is TGTGCTAGTGGTTTGGGCAGGGCATATGGCTACACCTTC. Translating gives CASGLGRAYGYTF.